This T cell receptor (beta chain) was found in a study of vaccination and CD4 T cells after COVID-19. For the study at large: Two doses of either BNT162b2 or mRNA-1273 vaccine were given to participants.

An Oncomine TCR Beta short-read assay was used to sequence the DNA from cultured CD4+ T cells. It was from cultured CD4+ T cells that genomic DNA was extracted. Each CDR3 protein is one row after TCRdb ran MiXCR on the PCR reads. The sample includes 10,000 to 15,000 distinct CDR3 sequences, 60% to 80% of them seen just once. This clonotype was detected a few times. Its antigen remains unknown. Indicated treatment: approximately nine-day PBMC culture with coronavirus spike peptide pools or control peptides (ViraFEST assay). The absence of any prior SARS-CoV-2 infection in healthy vaccine recipients was confirmed by nucleocapsid antibody tests that came back negative both before and after vaccination. This CDR3 is built from 13 residues. Between the trimmed V and J ends, which lost 3 bases and 8 bases, there was a span of 13 bases. Per germline, CDR1 WNHNN and CDR2 SYGVQD (reference sequence).

This sequence joins TRBV10-1 and TRBJ1-2; tentatively, D is TRBD1 (6 bases). The source material was CD4+ T cells from blood, cultured in vitro, sampled after SARS-CoV-2 vaccination. The sequence came from a human donor who received a COVID-19 vaccine. The CDR3 DNA reads TGCGCCAGCAGTGACTACAGGGAAGGGGGCTACACCTTC. Translating it yields CASSDYREGGYTF.